Listed here are 10 T cell receptor beta chains from one sample, sequenced in a study of OX40 agonist ivuxolimab in advanced cancers. Clones were read by immunoSEQ multiplex PCR, and TCRdb kept only the in-frame ones, dropping some. The sample consists of approximately 60,000 clones, around 86% of them appearing once. Source: CD4+ or CD8+ T cells sorted from blood, taken in a trial of the OX40 agonist ivuxolimab. These receptor sequences come from an adult with an advanced solid tumor such as melanoma, head and neck, liver or kidney cancer.

The table lists this clone with a few counts. The gene calls are TRBV30 and TRBJ1-6; 7 nucleotides agree with TRBD1. V trimming: 5 bases; J trimming: 7 bases; junction bases outside the gene matches: 5. The CDR3 spans 13 residues. CDR1 is GTSNPN and CDR2 is SVGIG in the germline V gene (reference sequence). CDR3 nucleotides: TGTGCCTGGGAGGGGGCCCCCAATTCACCCCTCCACTTT. This translates into CAWEGAPNSPLHF.

V gene TRBV28 combines with J gene TRBJ1-2; D is undetermined. Trimming took off 2 bases at V and 8 bases at J, with 12 bases between the two ends. The CDR3 sequence is 13 residues long. Germline loops: CDR1 MDHEN, CDR2 SYDVKM. CDR3 nucleotide sequence: TGTGCCAGCAGTTTACAAGGCCACTGGGGCTACACCTTC. Translated, it gives CASSLQGHWGYTF.

The chain combines TRBV7-2 with TRBJ2-5, with 8 bases lining up with TRBD2. V gave up 1 base and J gave up 4 bases; unmatched junction bases: 8. This CDR3 is 16 amino acids long. The germline CDR1 and CDR2 sequences are SGHTA and FQGNSA. CDR3 coding DNA: TGTGCCAGCAGCTTAGGTTTTCGACTAGCGCTAGAGACCCAGTACTTC. Protein: CASSLGFRLALETQYF.

This chain uses TRBV5-1 with TRBJ2-1, with a possible D match to TRBD2 (5 bases). Germline assignment: CDR1 SGHRS and CDR2 YFSETQ. Trimming took off 0 bases at V and 6 bases at J, with 13 bases between the two ends. The CDR3 has 15 residues. CDR3 sequence (DNA): TGCGCCAGCAGCTTGGTGAGCGGACCGCTCAATGAGCAGTTCTTC. Translation: CASSLVSGPLNEQFF.

The rearrangement uses TRBV11-1 and TRBJ2-1; no clear D gene. Trimming removed 5 bases from V and 5 bases from J, with 13 bases in between. The CDR3 is 14 residues long. Germline CDR1 and CDR2: SGHAT and FQDESV (reference sequence). This CDR3 reads CASSVLLVNNEQFF. The CDR3 coding sequence is TGTGCCAGCAGCGTACTCCTCGTAAACAATGAGCAGTTCTTC. The variable domain in full, with the rest retrieved from reference TRBV11-1 and TRBJ2-1, is EAEVAQSPRYKITEKSQAVAFWCDPISGHATLYWYRQILGQGPELLVQFQDESVVDDSQLPKDRFSAERLKGVDSTLKIQPAELGDSAMYLCASSVLLVNNEQFFGPGTRLTVL.

The rearrangement uses TRBV18 and TRBJ2-5; D unclear. Germline CDR1 reads KGHSH; CDR2 reads LQKENI. This CDR3 region has 13 residues. Between the trimmed V and J ends, which lost 6 bases and 7 bases, there was a span of 15 bases. This CDR3 reads CASSPLDAGTQYF. As DNA, the CDR3 is TGTGCCAGCTCTCCCCTCGATGCCGGGACCCAGTACTTC.

This sequence joins TRBV5-1 and TRBJ2-1; no reliable D call. Germline V lookup: CDR1 SGHRS, CDR2 YFSETQ. CDR3 length equals 12 residues. Trimming took 7 bases from V and 0 from J, leaving 5 bases between them. The CDR3 DNA is TGCGCCAGCCTCAGCTCCTACAATGAGCAGTTCTTC. Encoded protein: CASLSSYNEQFF.

The V and J genes are TRBV21-1 and TRBJ1-2; the table's D gene call, TRBD1, was not cross checked with the DNA. TRBV21-1 is an annotated pseudogene. This CDR3 spans 13 amino acids. CDR3 sequence reads: CASSKGPHHGYTF. In DNA, the CDR3 is TGTGCCAGCAGCAAGGGGCCTCACCATGGCTACACCTTC.

The chain recombines TRBV10-1 with TRBJ2-1, with 7 bases lining up with TRBD2. The CDR3 spans 19 residues. Germline V gene sequence: CDR1 WNHNN, CDR2 SYGVQD (reference sequence). The trim removed 2 bases at V and 0 bases at J, leaving 13 bases unmatched. This CDR3 reads CASSETLGLAAYSYNEQFF. CDR3 nucleotide sequence: TGCGCCAGCAGTGAGACTCTTGGGCTAGCGGCCTACTCCTACAATGAGCAGTTCTTC.

This clone has a handful of counts. This chain uses TRBV14 with TRBJ2-7; 12 bases are shared with TRBD1. Germline V lookup: CDR1 SGHDN, CDR2 FVKESK. CDR3 length: 17 residues. The J segment lost 5 bases and the V segment lost 0 bases, leaving 8 bases of the junction unmatched. In DNA form, the CDR3 reads TGTGCCAGCAGCCAAGATGACGGGACAGGGGGCAGGGACGAGCAGTACTTC. Protein product: CASSQDDGTGGRDEQYF.